This T cell receptor beta chain was retrieved from a study of blood T cell repertoires in COVID-19. Study summary: Material from acute and convalescent COVID-19 was sourced from the United States, Italy and Spain.

In the authors' methods: Estimated nucleated cell counts came from reference gene primer amplification. Clones were sequenced by immunoSEQ multiplex PCR, and TCRdb holds only the in-frame ones, with some missing. V and J calls and clone size are given by that table; D and trimming were obtained from the DNA. The sample has some 300,000 clones, 90% seen once. The cohort comprised adults aged about 18 to 100 years residing in under 25 US areas. Trimming cost V 4 bases and J 5 bases; bases outside gene matches: 8. The CDR3 contains 15 residues. Germline V CDR1 and CDR2: MNHEY, SVGEGT. The source of this sequence is a woman in her late teens or twenties with acute COVID-19. The sample was PBMCs or T cells enriched from blood (not recorded which). The gene calls are TRBV6-2 or TRBV6-3 and TRBJ2-7; 10 bases agree with TRBD2. This CDR3 is CASSSSSGSSHEQYF. The CDR3 DNA reads TGTGCCAGCAGTTCGTCTAGCGGGAGCTCACACGAGCAGTACTTC.